These T cell receptor beta chains were read from a single sample in a study of blood T cell repertoires in COVID-19. The protocol was immunoSEQ multiplex PCR, while the TCRdb copy is restricted to in-frame clones and leaves out a portion. The table records about 240,000 clones, approximately 80% of them present only once. The sequencing input was peripheral blood. Every receptor here comes from a woman in her 70s with acute or convalescent COVID-19. Both conserved end residues are part of each CDR3. D genes are given only for firm matches. The size of a clone is reported for some rows only, either as once, few or many, or as a class for expanded clones.

d_call: -
v_call: TRBV7-2
clone_size: -
j_call: TRBJ1-2
cdr3_nt: TGTGCCAGCAGCCTTGGGGGCAGCTATGGCTACACCTTC
cdr3_aa: CASSLGGSYGYTF

d_call: -
v_call: TRBV10-3
clone_size: few
j_call: TRBJ1-4
cdr3_nt: TGTGCCATCAGTGAGGGACAGTTCCGTGAAAAACTGTTTTTT
cdr3_aa: CAISEGQFREKLFF

d_call: -
v_call: TRBV4-1
clone_size: -
j_call: TRBJ2-1
cdr3_nt: TGCGCCAGCAGCCAAGAGGACGGAGGGCGCAATGAGCAGTTCTTC
cdr3_aa: CASSQEDGGRNEQFF

d_call: TRBD1
v_call: TRBV5-6
clone_size: -
j_call: TRBJ1-1
cdr3_nt: TGTGCCAGCAGCCTCCGGGACAGACGGACTGAAGCTTTCTTT
cdr3_aa: CASSLRDRRTEAFF

d_call: -
v_call: TRBV4-2
clone_size: -
j_call: TRBJ2-5
cdr3_nt: TGTGCCAGCAGCCCTGGACAGACCCAAGAGACCCAGTACTTC
cdr3_aa: CASSPGQTQETQYF

d_call: -
v_call: TRBV6-5
clone_size: -
j_call: TRBJ2-7
cdr3_nt: TGTGCCAGCAGTTACTCTGGCGGGCCCGCCTACGAGCAGTACTTC
cdr3_aa: CASSYSGGPAYEQYF

d_call: -
v_call: TRBV4-2
clone_size: -
j_call: TRBJ1-4
cdr3_nt: TGTGCCAGCAGCCAAGTCTTTGGTAAGAGCCGCGGCTTAGGTGAAAAACTGTTTTTT
cdr3_aa: CASSQVFGKSRGLGEKLFF

d_call: TRBD1
v_call: TRBV6-5
clone_size: -
j_call: TRBJ1-5
cdr3_nt: TGTGCCAGCAGTTACGGAAGCGGACAGGGTCGGACCCAGCATTTT
cdr3_aa: CASSYGSGQGRTQHF

d_call: -
v_call: TRBV7-7
clone_size: -
j_call: TRBJ2-2
cdr3_nt: TGTGCTAGCAGCTCCCGCAGGGATTTCGCCGGGGAGCTGTTTTTT
cdr3_aa: CASSSRRDFAGELFF

d_call: TRBD1
v_call: TRBV18
clone_size: -
j_call: TRBJ1-1
cdr3_nt: TGTGCCAGCTCCTACGGGACAGGTACTGAAGCTTTCTTT
cdr3_aa: CASSYGTGTEAFF

d_call: TRBD1
v_call: TRBV4-1
clone_size: few
j_call: TRBJ1-1
cdr3_nt: TGCGCCAGCAGCCAATCAGGGGGCACGAACACTGAAGCTTTCTTT
cdr3_aa: CASSQSGGTNTEAFF

d_call: TRBD1
v_call: TRBV28
clone_size: -
j_call: TRBJ2-7
cdr3_nt: TGTGCCAGCAGGTCACTCGGGACAGCTTTAGGGTACGAGCAGTACTTC
cdr3_aa: CASRSLGTALGYEQYF

d_call: TRBD2
v_call: TRBV6-2/TRBV6-3
clone_size: -
j_call: TRBJ2-5
cdr3_nt: TGTGCCAGCAGCTCTAGCGGGGGGAGAGAGACCCAGTACTTC
cdr3_aa: CASSSSGGRETQYF

d_call: TRBD1
v_call: TRBV27
clone_size: -
j_call: TRBJ2-7
cdr3_nt: TGTGCCAGCAGTTTATTTGCTGCGGACAGGGACGAGCAGTACTTC
cdr3_aa: CASSLFAADRDEQYF

d_call: -
v_call: TRBV11-2
clone_size: -
j_call: TRBJ1-6
cdr3_nt: TGTGCCAGCAGCTCAGGGTACACCCTCCACTTT
cdr3_aa: CASSSGYTLHF

d_call: TRBD1
v_call: TRBV11-2
clone_size: -
j_call: TRBJ1-1
cdr3_nt: TGTGCCAGCAGCCGGGACAGGGGGAGGGAAGCTTTCTTT
cdr3_aa: CASSRDRGREAFF

d_call: -
v_call: TRBV14
clone_size: -
j_call: TRBJ1-2
cdr3_nt: TGTGCCAGCAGCCAAGTGGGAAAGGGGCACTATGGCTACACCTTC
cdr3_aa: CASSQVGKGHYGYTF